The 18 T cell receptor beta chains below were found in one sample sequenced in a study of cytomegalovirus exposure and HLA in healthy donors. This PCR relied on a set of 60 Vbeta primers and 13 Jbeta primers. Sequencing was performed with immunoSEQ multiplex PCR; in TCRdb, only in-frame clones are kept and a portion is missing. The table records 100,000 to 150,000 clones, about three quarters of them present only once. The specimen sequenced was PBMCs. The receptors were gathered from a man aged 50 to 59 in good health and CMV-seronegative.

The CDR3 spells CASLGGARGSTEAFF. The CDR3 DNA reads TGTGCCAGCCTGGGGGGGGCAAGGGGGAGCACTGAAGCTTTCTTT. This chain joins TRBV28 and TRBJ1-1; D is perhaps TRBD1 (6 bases). Looked up from germline, CDR1 is MDHEN and CDR2 is SYDVKM. CDR3 size: 15 residues. The germline V and J ends were trimmed by 8 bases and 4 bases, with 20 bases remaining between them.

For the CDR3, the DNA is TGTGCCAGCAGCAACCCTAGCGGGGGGAACACCGGGGAGCTGTTTTTT. Translation gives CASSNPSGGNTGELFF. This rearrangement joins TRBV5-4 to TRBJ2-2; 10 positions agree with TRBD2. The germline V gene encodes CDR1 SGHNT and CDR2 YYREEE (reference sequence). After removal of 4 bases from V and 1 base from J, the junction contained 4 bases not matched to a gene. CDR3 length: 16 amino acids.

This rearrangement joins TRBV5-4 to TRBJ1-1; no reliable D call. The CDR3 runs to 13 residues. CDR1 and CDR2 (germline): SGHNT, YYREEE (reference sequence). Trimming stripped 4 bases from V and 4 bases from J, with 11 bases between. The CDR3 loop reads CASSRPAATEAFF. CDR3 bases: TGTGCCAGCAGCCGACCGGCGGCCACTGAAGCTTTCTTT.

The chain is built from TRBV19 and TRBJ1-5; TRBD1 agrees at 7 bases. The CDR3 is 17 residues long. V dropped 5 bases and J dropped 4; count of bases not matched to a gene: 14. Germline lookup yields CDR1 LNHDA and CDR2 SQIVND (reference sequence). The CDR3 sequence: CASSPTGARSRNQPQHF. DNA for the CDR3: TGTGCCAGTAGTCCCACAGGGGCCAGGAGTCGGAATCAGCCCCAGCATTTT.

In this sample, this clone turned up once. V usage is TRBV18 and J usage is TRBJ1-2, with TRBD1 identical over 8 bases. After removal of 2 bases from V and 8 bases from J, the junction contained 13 bases not matched to a gene. The V gene's germline CDR1 is KGHSH and CDR2 LQKENI. The CDR3 spans 16 residues. For the CDR3, the DNA is TGTGCCAGCTCACCAAGGCCCCCAGGGGGCGATGACGGCTACACCTTC. Translated: CASSPRPPGGDDGYTF.

This chain connects TRBV7-8 to TRBJ2-1; TRBD2 aligns across 10 bases. Germline CDR1 and CDR2: SGHVS and FQNEAQ. With 1 base clipped from V and 6 bases from J, the junction kept 3 bases outside the gene matches. CDR3 size: 15 residues. CDR3 in amino acids: CASSLGGLASNEQFF. The CDR3 nucleotides are TGTGCCAGCAGCTTAGGGGGACTAGCGAGCAATGAGCAGTTCTTC. The full variable domain, in which reference TRBV7-8 and TRBJ2-1 provide the parts outside the CDR3, is GAGVSQSPRYKVAKRGQDVALRCDPISGHVSLFWYQQALGQGPEFLTYFQNEAQLDKSGLPSDRFFAERPEGSVSTLKIQRTQQEDSAVYLCASSLGGLASNEQFFGPGTRLTVL.

The CDR3 is CASSPPEDRDTQYF. The CDR3 DNA sequence: TGTGCCAGCAGCCCCCCCGAGGACAGGGATACGCAGTATTTT. The V and J genes are TRBV5-5 and TRBJ2-3; 7 bases align to TRBD1. The length of the CDR3 is 14 residues. Germline V lookup: CDR1 SGHKS, CDR2 YYEKEE (reference sequence). The trim removed 4 bases at V and 6 bases at J, leaving 8 bases unmatched.

The chain carries TRBV6-6 and TRBJ2-5; tentatively, D is TRBD2 (7 bases). The CDR3 has 15 amino acids. Trimming pared 10 bases from V and 1 base from J, leaving 19 bases between. CDR1 MNHNY and CDR2 SVGAGI come from the germline V gene (reference sequence). CDR3 DNA: TGTGCCACTTCCAGGGCGGGGGCAACCCAAGAGACCCAGTACTTC. It translates to CATSRAGATQETQYF.

The genes are TRBV6-4 and TRBJ2-2; D remains ambiguous. The CDR3 is 14 residues long. V lost 4 bases, J lost 0 bases, and 6 bases lay in between. Per the germline V gene, CDR1 is MRHNA and CDR2 is SNTAGT. CDR3 nucleotides: TGTGCCAGCAGTGCAGGTCCGAACACCGGGGAGCTGTTTTTT. Protein: CASSAGPNTGELFF.

The chain couples TRBV5-1 to TRBJ1-3; D unresolved. CDR3 length equals 15 residues. Trimming took 4 bases from V and 0 from J, leaving 11 bases between them. Germline values: CDR1 SGHRS, CDR2 YFSETQ. CDR3 bases: TGCGCCAGCAGCCCCCAGGAGGACTCTGGAAACACCATATATTTT. Translated, it gives CASSPQEDSGNTIYF.

This clone has a single count. The chain has TRBV4-2 and TRBJ2-5, with a tentative D call TRBD2 (7 bases). Germline V lookup: CDR1 LGHNA, CDR2 YNFKEQ. Trimming stripped 6 bases from V and 1 base from J, with 18 bases between. There are 16 residues in the CDR3. The chain's CDR3 is CASRRFWGGPQETQYF. Here the CDR3 DNA reads TGTGCCAGCAGACGTTTCTGGGGGGGGCCCCAAGAGACCCAGTACTTC.

This clone was counted a few times. This chain uses TRBV5-1 with TRBJ1-2; perhaps TRBD1 as D (5 bases). Germline CDR1 SGHRS, CDR2 YFSETQ. The CDR3 extends over 15 amino acids. V was cut by 0 bases and J by 4 bases, with 13 bases left in between. The CDR3 is CASSLDRTSTYGYTF. CDR3 DNA: TGCGCCAGCAGCTTGGACAGGACCTCTACCTATGGCTACACCTTC. Filled out from reference TRBV5-1 and TRBJ1-2, the complete variable domain reads KAGVTQTPRYLIKTRGQQVTLSCSPISGHRSVSWYQQTPGQGLQFLFEYFSETQRNKGNFPGRFSGRQFSNSRSEMNVSTLELGDSALYLCASSLDRTSTYGYTFGSGTRLTVV.

The chain is built from TRBV4-1 and TRBJ2-1; 9 bases fit TRBD1. Per germline, CDR1 MGHRA and CDR2 YSYEKL. The CDR3 consists of 17 residues. V lost 1 base, J lost 4 bases, and 8 bases stayed unmatched. CDR3 residues: CASSQALTGGEYNEQFF. The CDR3 bases are TGCGCCAGCAGCCAAGCCCTAACAGGGGGCGAGTACAATGAGCAGTTCTTC.

The CDR3 DNA is TGTGCCAGCAGCTTGGGACTAGCAGGGGGAGAGACCCAGTACTTC. It is translated as CASSLGLAGGETQYF. The V and J genes are TRBV13 and TRBJ2-5; TRBD2 matches at 9 bases. This CDR3 comprises 15 residues. Losses at the gene ends were 3 bases for V and 4 bases for J; bases not matched to a gene: 6. Germline lookup yields CDR1 PRHDT and CDR2 FYEKMQ (reference sequence).

This clone was counted a few times. The chain combines TRBV5-1 with TRBJ1-1; a weak D match, TRBD1 (5 bases). Per germline, CDR1 SGHRS and CDR2 YFSETQ. V was trimmed by 1 base and J by 4 bases, leaving 14 bases between them. The CDR3 is 15 amino acids. CDR3 residues: CASSLRQGSATEAFF. CDR3 nucleotides: TGCGCCAGCAGCTTGCGTCAGGGATCGGCCACTGAAGCTTTCTTT.

The chain has TRBV4-1 and TRBJ2-5; 14 nucleotides match TRBD2. The CDR3 loop spans 17 amino acids. Unmatched junction bases numbered 2, after V lost 0 bases and J lost 2 bases. Germline V lookup: CDR1 MGHRA, CDR2 YSYEKL. The CDR3 is CASSQDGTSGGQETQYF. The CDR3 nucleotides read TGCGCCAGCAGCCAAGATGGGACTAGCGGGGGACAAGAGACCCAGTACTTC.

Only one count was recorded for this clone. This chain joins TRBV5-1 and TRBJ2-2; TRBD1 is a possible D gene (6 bases). The V and J ends lost 4 bases and 1 base respectively, with 17 bases between them. Germline lookup yields CDR1 SGHRS and CDR2 YFSETQ. The CDR3 has 17 amino acids. CDR3 DNA sequence: TGCGCCAGCAGCCCCGGCCAGGGACATAAGAACACCGGGGAGCTGTTTTTT. This codes for CASSPGQGHKNTGELFF.

This chain links TRBV6-5 with TRBJ1-1; a possible D gene is TRBD1 (6 bases). The germline V gene has CDR1 MNHEY and CDR2 SVGAGI. V was cut by 4 bases and J by 1 base, with 10 bases left in between. This CDR3 is built from 14 residues. The CDR3 sequence is CASSSSGQNTEAFF. CDR3 in DNA: TGTGCCAGCAGTTCCTCGGGACAGAACACTGAAGCTTTCTTT.